This paragraph covers one T cell receptor beta chain sequence. What it binds is unknown. These data belong to a study of OX40 agonist ivuxolimab in advanced cancers. As for the study in general: Six ivuxolimab dose levels, 0.01 to 10 mg/kg, were given intravenously every 2 weeks. Enrolled patients in dose escalation had cancers that were hepatocellular carcinoma, melanoma, renal cell or head and neck cancer. Broader study findings: Antigen targets of the expanded peripheral T cells went undetermined. The CD4+ and CD8+ T cells in the blood had expanded clonally by week 6 at 0.1 to 3.0 mg/kg.

Germline CDR1 and CDR2: LGHNA and YSLEER. V was shortened by 5 bases and J by 1 base, with 20 bases between the two germline ends. There are 18 residues in the CDR3. Some clones are missing from TCRdb's copy, which holds only in-frame ones; the method was immunoSEQ multiplex PCR. The sample lists 69,000 or so clones, around 91% occurring once. The material was CD4+ or CD8+ T cells sorted from blood, obtained in a trial of the OX40 agonist ivuxolimab. The source is an adult with an advanced solid tumor such as melanoma, head and neck, liver or kidney cancer. This chain uses TRBV4-3 with TRBJ2-2; no clear D. The CDR3 bases are TGCGCCAGCAGCGCTTACTTTCAACCGGCCGGGAACACCGGGGAGCTGTTTTTT. It yields the protein CASSAYFQPAGNTGELFF.